These T cell receptor beta chains were read from a single sample in a study of shared clonotypes between healthy human individuals. Generated by immunoSEQ multiplex PCR, the TCRdb table keeps only in-frame clones and is missing some. Of 550,000 to 700,000 clones listed, around four fifths were seen once; the top ten hold under 2%. Material for sequencing was memory CD4+ T cells sorted from blood. The receptors here all came from a woman aged 25 to 39 in good health. Both conserved end residues are part of each CDR3. The D gene is left open where the match is weak. Expanded clones get a size class; other rows say once, few or many, or leave the size out.

clone_size	v_call	j_call	d_call	cdr3_aa	cdr3_nt
-	TRBV9	TRBJ2-4	-	CASSVALGGAENIQYF	TGTGCCAGCAGCGTAGCTCTTGGGGGCGCCGAAAACATTCAGTACTTC
once	TRBV27	TRBJ2-1	-	CASSLSNTHNEQFF	TGTGCCAGCAGTTTATCGAATACTCACAATGAGCAGTTCTTC
-	TRBV4-1	TRBJ1-6	-	CASSTGNNSPLHF	TGCGCCAGTTCAACCGGAAATAATTCACCCCTCCACTTT
-	TRBV28	TRBJ2-7	-	CASSLPRWYEQYF	TGTGCCAGCAGTTTACCCCGGTGGTACGAGCAGTACTTC
-	TRBV28	TRBJ1-4	-	CASSNQGPTEKLFF	TGTGCCAGCAGTAACCAAGGACCCACTGAAAAACTGTTTTTT
-	TRBV6-5	TRBJ2-7	-	CASSYLGLFEQYF	TGTGCCAGCAGTTATTTGGGGTTGTTCGAGCAGTACTTC
-	TRBV5-1	TRBJ2-7	TRBD2	CASSLGLAGMISYEQYF	TGCGCCAGCAGCTTGGGACTAGCGGGAATGATCTCCTACGAGCAGTACTTC
-	TRBV5-1	TRBJ2-6	-	CASSRDGSGANVLTF	TGCGCCAGTTCTAGGGATGGCTCTGGGGCCAACGTCCTGACTTTC
few	TRBV6-1	TRBJ2-3	TRBD2	CASRPAGEGDTQYF	TGTGCCAGCAGACCAGCGGGAGAGGGCGATACGCAGTATTTT
-	TRBV14	TRBJ2-5	TRBD1	CASSLRTGVETQYF	TGTGCCAGCAGCCTCAGGACAGGGGTAGAGACCCAGTACTTC
-	TRBV21-1	TRBJ2-1	-	CASRLTGFGLVGEQFF	TGTGCCAGCAGGCTAACGGGCTTCGGGCTAGTCGGTGAGCAGTTCTTC
-	TRBV9	TRBJ1-3	TRBD1	CASSVDIRQGDTIYF	TGTGCCAGCAGCGTAGACATCCGACAGGGGGACACCATATATTTT
few	TRBV19	TRBJ2-4	TRBD2	CASSLRLAGVYKNIQYF	TGTGCCAGTAGTCTCCGACTAGCGGGAGTCTACAAAAACATTCAGTACTTC
-	TRBV30	TRBJ2-3	-	CAWDTSTDTQYF	TGTGCCTGGGACACTAGCACAGATACGCAGTATTTT
-	TRBV7-9	TRBJ1-1	-	CASSLGTGYAEAFF	TGTGCCAGCAGCTTAGGGACGGGCTATGCTGAAGCTTTCTTT
-	TRBV28	TRBJ1-4	TRBD1	CASLHGTGTEKLFF	TGTGCCAGCCTGCATGGGACAGGGACCGAAAAACTGTTTTTT
once	TRBV2	TRBJ2-3	-	CASSRTPNMDTQYF	TGTGCCAGCAGTCGGACACCTAATATGGATACGCAGTATTTT
-	TRBV5-1	TRBJ1-2	-	CASSYGTEQPYGYTF	TGCGCCAGCAGCTACGGGACGGAACAACCTTATGGCTACACCTTC
-	TRBV10-2	TRBJ2-1	TRBD2	CASRPYSPSGVHNEQFF	TGCGCCAGCAGGCCATATTCCCCTAGCGGGGTCCACAATGAGCAGTTCTTC
-	TRBV7-2	TRBJ2-7	-	CASSLRATGKGAYEQYF	TGTGCCAGCAGCTTAAGGGCTACAGGGAAAGGGGCCTACGAGCAGTACTTC
-	TRBV5-1	TRBJ2-7	TRBD2	CASRETSGRTYEQYF	TGCGCCAGCAGGGAGACTAGCGGGAGAACCTACGAGCAGTACTTC